The 30 T cell receptor beta chains in this list originate from one sample, sequenced in a study of technical replicates of blood from a handful of donors. Assay used: immunoSEQ multiplex PCR; TCRdb lists only in-frame clones, some missing. The data hold about 44,000 clones, with roughly 96% observed a single time. Sequences were obtained from T cells isolated from PBMCs. These receptors were taken from a human donor in good health.

This rearrangement joins TRBV5-5 to TRBJ1-1; TRBD1 matches 7 bases. The CDR3 is 15 amino acids. V dropped 5 bases and J dropped 8; count of bases not matched to a gene: 15. Germline CDR1 SGHKS, CDR2 YYEKEE (reference sequence). CDR3 DNA sequence: TGTGCCAGCAGATTAATCGACAGGGAATTCTCCGAAGCTTTCTTT. This codes for CASRLIDREFSEAFF.

The chain carries TRBV5-1 and TRBJ1-1, with D possibly TRBD1 on 5 matching bases. This CDR3 is 13 amino acids long. CDR1 is SGHRS and CDR2 is YFSETQ in the germline V gene. Trimming stripped 3 bases from V and 2 bases from J, with 8 bases between. The CDR3 DNA follows: TGCGCCAGCAGCTGGGGCGACAACACTGAAGCTTTCTTT. Protein: CASSWGDNTEAFF.

The chain recombines TRBV5-1 with TRBJ2-3, with 8 nucleotides matching TRBD2. V lost 7 bases, J lost 0 bases, and 7 bases stayed unmatched. This CDR3 is built from 15 residues. Germline V CDR1 and CDR2: SGHRS, YFSETQ. The CDR3 DNA sequence: TGCGCCAGCGGGAGTCTAGCGGGCAGCACAGATACGCAGTATTTT. It specifies CASGSLAGSTDTQYF.

V usage is TRBV5-1 and J usage is TRBJ2-1; 9 nucleotides match TRBD2. J was trimmed by 0 bases and V by 4 bases; bases with no gene match: 5. Per germline, CDR1 SGHRS and CDR2 YFSETQ. The length of the CDR3 is 16 residues. The CDR3 region has the DNA TGCGCCAGCAGCGCTAGCGGGACAAGCTCCTACAATGAGCAGTTCTTC. Encoded protein: CASSASGTSSYNEQFF.

This rearrangement joins TRBV4-3 to TRBJ2-7; 12 bases match TRBD1. The CDR3 runs to 20 residues. Germline-derived CDR1 and CDR2 are LGHNA and YSLEER. The V and J ends lost 2 bases and 6 bases, in that order; junction bases with no gene match: 20. The CDR3 DNA is TGCGCCAGCAGCCAACGATACAGAGACGGGACAGGGGGCGTAAGCCGCGAGCAGTACTTC. Protein sequence: CASSQRYRDGTGGVSREQYF.

This chain joins TRBV6-5 and TRBJ2-3, with D unclear. Trimming stripped 6 bases from V and 8 bases from J, with 12 bases between. Germline V lookup: CDR1 MNHEY, CDR2 SVGAGI. The CDR3 has 12 amino acids. For the CDR3, the DNA is TGTGCCAGCAGCCAGACGACTGGTACGCAGTATTTT. This codes for CASSQTTGTQYF.

This CDR3 reads CAWRDWTGNQPQHF. As DNA, the CDR3 is TGTGCCTGGAGAGACTGGACAGGTAATCAGCCCCAGCATTTT. The rearrangement uses TRBV30 and TRBJ1-5, with TRBD1 identical over 7 bases. CDR1 and CDR2 (germline): GTSNPN, SVGIG (reference sequence). The CDR3 consists of 14 residues. Trimming removed 3 bases from V and 4 bases from J; junction bases left unmatched: 6. Full variable domain (missing parts from reference TRBV30 and TRBJ1-5): SQTIHQWPATLVQPVGSPLSLECTVEGTSNPNLYWYRQAAGRGLQLLFYSVGIGQISSEVPQNLSASRPQDRQFILSSKKLLLSDSGFYLCAWRDWTGNQPQHFGDGTRLSIL.

V is TRBV30 and J is TRBJ2-1, with 11 bases fitting TRBD1. Losses at the gene ends were 4 bases for V and 6 bases for J; bases not matched to a gene: 11. This CDR3 is built from 16 residues. Germline-derived CDR1 and CDR2 are GTSNPN and SVGIG (reference sequence). CDR3 sequence reads: CAWTTTGTGGFNEQFF. CDR3 DNA sequence: TGTGCCTGGACGACCACCGGGACAGGGGGTTTCAATGAGCAGTTCTTC.

The chain's CDR3 is CASSPLLAELANTGELFF. The CDR3 bases are TGTGCCAGCAGCCCCCTACTAGCGGAGCTCGCGAACACCGGGGAGCTGTTTTTT. V gene TRBV7-3 combines with J gene TRBJ2-2; 8 nucleotides line up with TRBD2. CDR1 is SGHTA, CDR2 FQGTGA, per germline. This CDR3 is 18 amino acids long. The J segment lost 0 bases and the V segment lost 5 bases, leaving 11 bases of the junction unmatched.

The rearrangement joins TRBV7-9 to TRBJ2-1; 9 nucleotides align to TRBD2. CDR1 is SEHNR, CDR2 FQNEAQ, per germline (reference sequence). V was clipped by 6 bases and J by 0 bases; unmatched bases: 6. The CDR3 sequence is 16 residues long. The CDR3 reads CASSSLAGSSYNEQFF. CDR3 DNA sequence: TGTGCCAGCAGTTCGCTAGCGGGGAGCTCCTACAATGAGCAGTTCTTC.

The V and J genes are TRBV6-1 and TRBJ1-5, with D unclear. This CDR3 has 15 amino acids. The V gene lost 0 bases and the J gene lost 6 bases, with 12 bases spanning the gap. Germline CDR1 and CDR2: MNHNS and SASEGT. The DNA for the CDR3 is TGTGCCAGCAGTGAAGCGCCTGGGTCTAGTCAGCCCCAGCATTTT. The encoded protein is CASSEAPGSSQPQHF.

This chain joins TRBV15 and TRBJ2-3; perhaps TRBD1 as D (7 bases). Trimming shortened V by 0 bases and J by 4 bases, and 17 bases separated the two germline ends. The germline V gene has CDR1 LNHNV and CDR2 YYDKDF (reference sequence). CDR3 length equals 17 residues. The CDR3 nucleotides are TGTGCCACCAGCAGAGATTATAGACAGGGAGGAGCAGATACGCAGTATTTT. This gives the protein CATSRDYRQGGADTQYF.

The CDR3 protein is CASSRQHTEAFF. As DNA, the CDR3 is TGTGCCAGCAGCCGACAGCACACTGAAGCTTTCTTT. This sequence joins TRBV7-8 and TRBJ1-1; D possibly corresponds to TRBD1 (5 bases). Germline V gene sequence: CDR1 SGHVS, CDR2 FQNEAQ. Trimming removed 5 bases from V and 3 bases from J, with 7 bases in between. The CDR3 is made up of 12 amino acids.

This clone came up once. The chain is built from TRBV30 and TRBJ2-7, with 11 bases fitting TRBD2. The V and J ends lost 8 bases and 4 bases, in that order; junction bases with no gene match: 4. This CDR3 region has 12 residues. Looked up from germline, CDR1 is GTSNPN and CDR2 is SVGIG (reference sequence). In DNA form, the CDR3 reads TGTGCCGGGGGGACTAGCGGTTACGAGCAGTACTTC. Protein: CAGGTSGYEQYF.

V and J are TRBV10-3 and TRBJ1-2; TRBD1 might be the D (6 bases). The CDR3 length is 13 residues. The V gene lost 3 bases and the J gene lost 7 bases, with 12 bases spanning the gap. Per the germline V gene, CDR1 is ENHRY and CDR2 is SYGVKD. The CDR3, as DNA: TGTGCCATCAGTGACCTAACAGGGTCTGGCTACACCTTC. Translation: CAISDLTGSGYTF.

The chain has TRBV19 and TRBJ2-3; 11 bases map to TRBD2. This CDR3 spans 15 amino acids. V was clipped by 7 bases and J by 1 base; unmatched bases: 4. Germline V gene lookup returns CDR1 LNHDA and CDR2 SQIVND (reference sequence). CDR3 sequence: CASTATSGGTDTQYF. The CDR3 DNA reads as TGTGCCAGTACCGCGACTAGCGGGGGCACAGATACGCAGTATTTT.

The CDR3 region has the DNA TGTGCCAGCAGTGACCCCGGACAGGGGGATGAAAAACTGTTTTTT. Translated, it gives CASSDPGQGDEKLFF. The chain couples TRBV6-4 to TRBJ1-4; 10 bases are a match to TRBD1. This CDR3 spans 15 amino acids. With 2 bases clipped from V and 6 bases from J, the junction kept 3 bases outside the gene matches. The germline CDR1 and CDR2 sequences are MRHNA and SNTAGT.

The CDR3, as DNA: TGTGCCAGCAGTTCCTCAAGGAGGGCCAGTGATGAGCAGTTCTTC. Translation: CASSSSRRASDEQFF. This chain joins TRBV27 and TRBJ2-1; D is possibly TRBD2 (6 bases). The CDR3 consists of 15 residues. Germline V gene lookup returns CDR1 MNHEY and CDR2 SMNVEV (reference sequence). Trimming took 4 bases from V and 8 from J, leaving 18 bases between them.

CDR3 coding DNA: TGTGCCAGCTCCGGATTCGACAGGGTGTGGACTGAATACGAGCAGTACTTC. Protein product: CASSGFDRVWTEYEQYF. This chain connects TRBV5-6 to TRBJ2-7, with 7 bases aligning to TRBD1. The CDR3 consists of 17 residues. Per the germline V gene, CDR1 is SGHDT and CDR2 is YYEEEE. The J segment lost 4 bases and the V segment lost 7 bases, leaving 20 bases of the junction unmatched.

J is TRBJ1-1 and V is TRBV2, with a tentative D call TRBD1 (5 bases). The CDR3 totals 13 residues. Germline V gene data show CDR1 as SNHLY and CDR2 as FYNNEI. The V and J ends lost 11 bases and 4 bases respectively, with 17 bases between them. This CDR3 reads CAREGLPGTEAFF. CDR3 coding DNA: TGTGCCCGGGAGGGGTTACCGGGCACTGAAGCTTTCTTT.

This sequence joins TRBV4-1 and TRBJ2-3; no definite D call. The CDR3 is 15 residues long. V lost 0 bases, J lost 1 base, and 8 bases lay in between. Germline values: CDR1 MGHRA, CDR2 YSYEKL. The CDR3 reads CASSQDSIRTDTQYF. CDR3 in DNA: TGCGCCAGCAGCCAAGATTCTATACGCACAGATACGCAGTATTTT.

The V call is TRBV7-3, the J call TRBJ2-7, with 9 bases fitting TRBD1. V was clipped by 1 base and J by 4 bases; unmatched bases: 5. This CDR3 spans 15 amino acids. Germline CDR1 reads SGHTA; CDR2 reads FQGTGA. CDR3 sequence: CASSLRGTGPYEQYF. In DNA form, the CDR3 reads TGTGCCAGCAGCTTAAGGGGGACAGGGCCGTACGAGCAGTACTTC.

The V and J genes are TRBV19 and TRBJ1-5; D might be TRBD1 (6 bases). Germline lookup yields CDR1 LNHDA and CDR2 SQIVND (reference sequence). V lost 5 bases, J lost 3 bases, and 11 bases lay in between. The CDR3 is made up of 14 amino acids. CDR3 sequence (DNA): TGTGCCAGTAGTCCGACAGGAGACAATCAGCCCCAGCATTTT. This codes for CASSPTGDNQPQHF.

This sequence joins TRBV28 and TRBJ2-7; TRBD1 agrees at 7 bases. The ends lost 2 bases at V and 3 bases at J; junction bases unmatched: 4. CDR1 and CDR2 from the germline V gene are MDHEN and SYDVKM. There are 14 residues in the CDR3. As DNA, the CDR3 is TGTGCCAGCAGTTTAGGGGACAGAAGCTACGAGCAGTACTTC. It codes for CASSLGDRSYEQYF.

Concerning this clone itself: The same CDR3 is also encoded by other DNA sequences in this sample. The chain employs TRBV13 and TRBJ2-7; tentative D call: TRBD1 (5 bases). This CDR3 spans 15 amino acids. Trimming pared 5 bases from V and 2 bases from J, leaving 16 bases between. CDR1 and CDR2 (germline): PRHDT, FYEKMQ (reference sequence). CDR3 in amino acids: CASSPSQGTAYEQYF. In DNA form, the CDR3 reads TGTGCCAGCAGCCCATCTCAGGGTACGGCCTACGAGCAGTACTTC. The variable domain in full, with the rest retrieved from reference TRBV13 and TRBJ2-7, is AAGVIQSPRHLIKEKRETATLKCYPIPRHDTVYWYQQGPGQDPQFLISFYEKMQSDKGSIPDRFSAQQFSDYHSELNMSSLELGDSALYFCASSPSQGTAYEQYFGPGTRLTVT.

The gene calls are TRBV19 and TRBJ1-1; 8 positions agree with TRBD1. From germline, CDR1 is LNHDA and CDR2 SQIVND (reference sequence). V trimming: 4 bases; J trimming: 6 bases; junction bases outside the gene matches: 4. The CDR3 has 13 residues. The CDR3 bases are TGTGCCAGTAGTACAAGGACAGGGTCTGAAGCTTTCTTT. Translation: CASSTRTGSEAFF.

The CDR3, as DNA: TGCAGCGTTGAACAGAACCAAGAGACCCAGTACTTC. It codes for CSVEQNQETQYF. The V and J genes are TRBV29-1 and TRBJ2-5; D unresolved. Germline V gene data show CDR1 as SQVTM and CDR2 as ANQGSEA. The CDR3 spans 12 residues. With 2 bases removed from V and 0 bases from J, the gap between germline ends came to 4 bases.

The V call is TRBV6-5, the J call TRBJ1-5; no clear D. From germline, CDR1 is MNHEY and CDR2 SVGAGI. The CDR3 consists of 14 residues. Deletions cut 2 bases from V and 5 bases from J, with 10 bases between. The CDR3, as DNA: TGTGCCAGCAGTTACAGGCGGGGAGATCAGCCCCAGCATTTT. It codes for CASSYRRGDQPQHF.

V and J are TRBV9 and TRBJ2-1, with 7 positions matching TRBD2. V lost 2 bases and J lost 9; bases outside the gene matches: 8. The CDR3 contains 14 residues. In germline, CDR1 is SGDLS, CDR2 YYNGEE. CDR3 sequence: CASSVVGGDGEQFF. CDR3 bases: TGTGCCAGCAGCGTGGTTGGGGGGGATGGTGAGCAGTTCTTC.

V and J are TRBV29-1 and TRBJ1-1, with TRBD1 as a possible D gene (6 bases). Germline V gives CDR1 SQVTM, CDR2 ANQGSEA. V was shortened by 7 bases and J by 5 bases, with 14 bases between the two germline ends. CDR3 length: 12 residues. CDR3: CSATGIGTEAFF. In nucleotides, the CDR3 is TGCAGCGCCACAGGGATCGGGACTGAAGCTTTCTTT.